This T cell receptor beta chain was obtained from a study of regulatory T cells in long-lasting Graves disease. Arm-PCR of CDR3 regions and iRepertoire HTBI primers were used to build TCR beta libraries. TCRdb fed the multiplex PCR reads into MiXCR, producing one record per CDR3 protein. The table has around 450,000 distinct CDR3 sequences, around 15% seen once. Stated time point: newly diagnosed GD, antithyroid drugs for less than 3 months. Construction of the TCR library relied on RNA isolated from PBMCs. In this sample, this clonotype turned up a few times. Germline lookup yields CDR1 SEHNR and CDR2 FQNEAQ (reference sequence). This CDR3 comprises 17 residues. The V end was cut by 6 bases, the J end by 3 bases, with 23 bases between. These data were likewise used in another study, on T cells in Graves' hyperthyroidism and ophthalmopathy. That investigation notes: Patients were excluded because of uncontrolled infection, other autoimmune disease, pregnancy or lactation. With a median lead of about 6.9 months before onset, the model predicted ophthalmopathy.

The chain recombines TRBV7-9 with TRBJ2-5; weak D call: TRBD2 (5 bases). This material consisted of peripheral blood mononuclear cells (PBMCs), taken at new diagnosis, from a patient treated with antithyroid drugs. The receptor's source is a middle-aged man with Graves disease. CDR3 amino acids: CASRRDGKWTRKETQYF. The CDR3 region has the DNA TGTGCCAGCAGAAGAGACGGGAAATGGACTCGAAAAGAGACCCAGTACTTC.